Sequencing of this TCR beta chain was carried out in a study of T cells in Graves' hyperthyroidism and ophthalmopathy. About this clonotype itself: The antigen is not known.

Whole-study findings and limits: Researchers report that a 13 V-J model separated ophthalmopathy from stable hyperthyroidism.

The source material, RNA transcripts, was used to amplify TCR beta CDR3 regions. The HTBI primer set was used in a first-round RT-PCR of the TCR CDR3. In TCRdb, the multiplex PCR reads were re-called with MiXCR into one record per CDR3 protein. The sample carries about 600,000 distinct CDR3 sequences, 15% to 20% recorded once. Germline CDR1 is MDHEN and CDR2 is SYDVKM. The length of the CDR3 is 14 residues. Deletions cut 3 bases from V and 8 bases from J, with 14 bases between. Source material: blood. V usage is TRBV28 and J usage is TRBJ2-1; weak D call: TRBD2 (5 bases). The clonotype comes from a woman between 40 and 50 years old with Graves' ophthalmopathy. CDR3 in DNA: TGTGCCAGCAGTTTTATCGAGGGTGGGGATGAGCAGTTCTTC. Translation gives CASSFIEGGDEQFF.